This T cell receptor beta chain was sequenced during a study of blood T cell repertoires in COVID-19. Study as a whole: The United States, Italy and Spain were the sources of the acute and convalescent COVID-19 samples.

In its sample, this clone was seen once. Authors' analysis steps: Quantification of nucleated cells was approximated via reference gene primer amplification. Assay: immunoSEQ multiplex PCR; the TCRdb copy retains only in-frame clones and omits some. That table supplies the V and J calls and clone size; D and trimming were determined from the DNA. The sample gives 350,000 to 400,000 clones, roughly 90% of which show up once; around 3% is in the top ten. Patients in Seattle were enrolled during active infection, then followed longitudinally. CDR3 size: 12 residues. V gave up 2 bases and J gave up 3 bases, with 5 bases separating them. Per the germline V gene, CDR1 is SNHLY and CDR2 is FYNNEI.

This chain uses TRBV2 with TRBJ2-7; D remains ambiguous. The TCR sequence derives from a woman aged 25 to 45 with COVID-19, enrolled during active disease. Sequences were obtained from peripheral blood. CDR3 in amino acids: CASSEQIYEQYV. The CDR3 nucleotides read TGTGCCAGCAGTGAACAGATCTACGAGCAGTACGTC.